The rows below give T cell receptor beta chains drawn from one sample of a study of cytomegalovirus exposure and HLA in healthy donors. Profiling relied on immunoSEQ multiplex PCR, and the TCRdb table lists in-frame clones only, not all of them. The data include approximately 140,000 clones; the top ten clones carry 1.5% to 2%. The sequenced sample consisted of PBMCs. These receptors came from a woman aged 45-65 years in good health and CMV-seronegative. Each CDR3 is given with its conserved first and last residue. D genes are given only for firm matches.

cdr3_aa: CASSRGFGEAFF; cdr3_nt: TGTGCCAGCAGCAGGGGTTTCGGTGAAGCTTTCTTT; v_call: TRBV11-2; j_call: TRBJ1-1; d_call: .
cdr3_aa: CAISEARDKAFF; cdr3_nt: TGTGCCATCAGTGAGGCCCGGGACAAAGCTTTCTTT; v_call: TRBV10-3; j_call: TRBJ1-1; d_call: .
cdr3_aa: CASSLAWDRGTEAFF; cdr3_nt: TGTGCCAGCAGCTTGGCCTGGGACCGGGGGACTGAAGCTTTCTTT; v_call: TRBV5-5; j_call: TRBJ1-1; d_call: .
cdr3_aa: CASSARTGVNSPLHF; cdr3_nt: TGTGCCAGCAGCGCCCGGACAGGGGTAAATTCACCCCTCCACTTT; v_call: TRBV9; j_call: TRBJ1-6; d_call: TRBD1
cdr3_aa: CASSLSWSGGYTF; cdr3_nt: TGTGCCAGCAGTTTATCGTGGAGCGGCGGCTACACCTTC; v_call: TRBV28; j_call: TRBJ1-2; d_call: .
cdr3_aa: CASSARAGRGSNQPQHF; cdr3_nt: TGTGCCAGCAGCGCGCGCGCGGGGCGCGGTAGCAATCAGCCCCAGCATTTT; v_call: TRBV7-2; j_call: TRBJ1-5; d_call: .
cdr3_aa: CASSPPGQGIYEQYF; cdr3_nt: TGTGCCAGCTCCCCTCCGGGACAGGGGATCTACGAGCAGTACTTC; v_call: TRBV6-6; j_call: TRBJ2-7; d_call: TRBD1
cdr3_aa: CASKPLGGDTEAFF; cdr3_nt: TGTGCCAGCAAGCCGTTAGGGGGGGACACTGAAGCTTTCTTT; v_call: TRBV7-9; j_call: TRBJ1-1; d_call: .
cdr3_aa: CASSLGTGSYNEQFF; cdr3_nt: TGTGCCAGCAGCTTGGGGACAGGGTCCTACAATGAGCAGTTCTTC; v_call: TRBV5-6; j_call: TRBJ2-1; d_call: TRBD1
cdr3_aa: CAWSEGGAQETQYF; cdr3_nt: TGTGCCTGGAGTGAGGGCGGGGCACAAGAGACCCAGTACTTC; v_call: TRBV30; j_call: TRBJ2-5; d_call: .
cdr3_aa: CASSSNNEKLFF; cdr3_nt: TGTGCCAGCAGCTCTAATAATGAAAAACTGTTTTTT; v_call: TRBV7-2; j_call: TRBJ1-4; d_call: .
cdr3_aa: CASSRVPGQGAGQPQHF; cdr3_nt: TGCGCCAGCAGCCGAGTTCCGGGACAGGGGGCGGGTCAGCCCCAGCATTTT; v_call: TRBV4-1; j_call: TRBJ1-5; d_call: TRBD1
cdr3_aa: CAIGGNTEAFF; cdr3_nt: TGTGCCATCGGAGGGAACACTGAAGCTTTCTTT; v_call: TRBV10-3; j_call: TRBJ1-1; d_call: .
cdr3_aa: CASSLGTSGLGSSYEQYF; cdr3_nt: TGTGCCAGCAGCCTGGGGACTAGCGGGCTGGGCAGCTCCTACGAGCAGTACTTC; v_call: TRBV7-2; j_call: TRBJ2-7; d_call: TRBD2
cdr3_aa: CASSLGTGTTNEKLFF; cdr3_nt: TGTGCCAGCAGCTTAGGGACAGGGACGACTAATGAAAAACTGTTTTTT; v_call: TRBV11-2; j_call: TRBJ1-4; d_call: TRBD1
cdr3_aa: CASSSLDATSHTDTQYF; cdr3_nt: TGTGCCAGCAGTTCCTTAGACGCGACTAGCCACACAGATACGCAGTATTTT; v_call: TRBV28; j_call: TRBJ2-3; d_call: TRBD2
cdr3_aa: CSASRGGELFF; cdr3_nt: TGCAGTGCTAGTAGAGGTGGGGAGCTGTTTTTT; v_call: TRBV20-1; j_call: TRBJ2-2; d_call: .
cdr3_aa: CASNRDRVGYEQYF; cdr3_nt: TGTGCCAGCAATAGGGACAGGGTGGGGTACGAGCAGTACTTC; v_call: TRBV28; j_call: TRBJ2-7; d_call: TRBD1
cdr3_aa: CASSVGASGSGGDTQYF; cdr3_nt: TGTGCCAGCAGCGTCGGGGCGAGCGGGAGTGGAGGAGATACGCAGTATTTT; v_call: TRBV7-9; j_call: TRBJ2-3; d_call: TRBD2
cdr3_aa: CASSQQYQETQYF; cdr3_nt: TGTGCCAGCAGCCAACAGTACCAAGAGACCCAGTACTTC; v_call: TRBV14; j_call: TRBJ2-5; d_call: .
cdr3_aa: CASSRSGLADNEQFF; cdr3_nt: TGTGCCAGCAGCCGATCGGGACTAGCGGACAATGAGCAGTTCTTC; v_call: TRBV7-9; j_call: TRBJ2-1; d_call: TRBD2
cdr3_aa: CASSPLDTQYF; cdr3_nt: TGTGCCAGCAGTCCCCTGGATACGCAGTATTTT; v_call: TRBV11-2; j_call: TRBJ2-3; d_call: .
cdr3_aa: CASSSSGLAGETQYF; cdr3_nt: TGTGCCAGCAGTTCCTCCGGACTAGCGGGAGAGACCCAGTACTTC; v_call: TRBV9; j_call: TRBJ2-5; d_call: TRBD2
cdr3_aa: CASSPGTGAYEQYF; cdr3_nt: TGTGCCAGCAGCCCCGGGACAGGCGCCTACGAGCAGTACTTC; v_call: TRBV14; j_call: TRBJ2-7; d_call: TRBD1
cdr3_aa: CASSGGGVNTEAFF; cdr3_nt: TGCGCCAGCAGCGGGGGCGGAGTGAACACTGAAGCTTTCTTT; v_call: TRBV5-1; j_call: TRBJ1-1; d_call: .
cdr3_aa: CASSQAPGIYGYTF; cdr3_nt: TGCGCCAGCAGCCAAGCTCCGGGTATTTATGGCTACACCTTC; v_call: TRBV4-1; j_call: TRBJ1-2; d_call: .